The 6 T cell receptor beta chains listed next were all sequenced from one sample in a study of cytomegalovirus exposure and HLA in healthy donors (dated by TCRdb to 2016 to 2017). Libraries came from the immunoSEQ multiplex PCR assay. The clones in this table, taken by TCRdb from immuneACCESS, are in-frame only. Not every clone is retained; where verified, under half of the shortfall comes from an unresolved V gene, and the cause of the rest is unknown. For this sample there are 150,000 to 200,000 clones; about 84% appear just once. The ten largest clones capture around 1.6% of the sample. The sample comprised PBMCs. The receptors originated from a woman under 30 in good health and CMV-seronegative.

The chain employs TRBV10-1 and TRBJ2-1; D unclear. V lost 3 bases and J 4 bases, leaving 10 bases between the germline ends. Germline V gives CDR1 WNHNN, CDR2 SYGVQD (reference sequence). This CDR3 contains 14 residues. Here the CDR3 reads CASSDRLHYNEQFF. CDR3 coding DNA: TGCGCCAGCAGTGACAGGTTGCATTACAATGAGCAGTTCTTC.

This chain connects TRBV19 to TRBJ1-1; D call uncertain. Germline values: CDR1 LNHDA, CDR2 SQIVND (reference sequence). V was cut by 8 bases and J by 3 bases, with 10 bases left in between. This CDR3 is 12 amino acids long. The chain's CDR3 is CASSTIYTEAFF. CDR3 nucleotide sequence: TGTGCCAGTTCAACTATCTACACTGAAGCTTTCTTT.

The chain is built from TRBV9 and TRBJ2-3; 10 bases fit TRBD2. J was trimmed by 4 bases and V by 0 bases; bases with no gene match: 2. The CDR3 contains 15 residues. The germline gives CDR1 SGDLS, CDR2 YYNGEE. As DNA, the CDR3 is TGTGCCAGCAGCGTAGAGCGGGAGGGGGCAGATACGCAGTATTTT. This encodes CASSVEREGADTQYF. Full variable domain (remainder filled in from reference TRBV9 and TRBJ2-3): DSGVTQTPKHLITATGQRVTLRCSPRSGDLSVYWYQQSLDQGLQFLIQYYNGEERAKGNILERFSAQQFPDLHSELNLSSLELGDSALYFCASSVEREGADTQYFGPGTRLTVL.

The genes are TRBV4-1 and TRBJ2-2; 11 bases line up with TRBD2. Trimming at V came to 0 bases and at J to 5 bases, leaving 8 bases not matched to a gene. Germline V gives CDR1 MGHRA, CDR2 YSYEKL. The CDR3 totals 18 residues. As DNA, the CDR3 is TGCGCCAGCAGCCAAGATAAGATTACTAGCGGGGGTACCGGGGAGCTGTTTTTT. It yields the protein CASSQDKITSGGTGELFF.

The chain has TRBV2 and TRBJ2-5; 13 positions agree with TRBD2. Per the germline V gene, CDR1 is SNHLY and CDR2 is FYNNEI. V shed 6 bases, J shed 1 base, and the junction held 5 bases outside the gene matches. This CDR3 comprises 16 residues. The CDR3 DNA is TGTGCCAGCAGACCCAGGACTAGCGGGGGCCAAGAGACCCAGTACTTC. It codes for CASRPRTSGGQETQYF.

The CDR3: CASSSRLAGLYEQYF. The CDR3 DNA follows: TGTGCCAGCAGCAGTAGACTAGCCGGTCTCTACGAGCAGTACTTC. This chain uses TRBV13 with TRBJ2-7, with 7 nucleotides matching TRBD2. Germline CDR1 and CDR2: PRHDT and FYEKMQ (reference sequence). The CDR3 length is 15 residues. J was trimmed by 3 bases and V by 5 bases; bases with no gene match: 10.